This is a list of T cell receptor beta chains from one sample in a study of blood T cell repertoires in COVID-19. Assay: immunoSEQ multiplex PCR; the TCRdb copy retains only in-frame clones and omits some. Of under 30,000 clones detected, approximately 89% appear once; the ten largest clones hold 5% to 6%. Sequencing was performed on peripheral blood. The receptors here all came from a man aged 45-60 years with active COVID-19. Both conserved end residues are part of each CDR3. A D gene is named only where the DNA matches it firmly. Clone size is shown for a subset of rows, as once, few, many or a class of expanded clone.

TRBJ1-4	TRBV10-3	NA	NA	CAISESEGFDEKLFF	TGTGCCATCAGTGAGTCGGAGGGTTTTGATGAAAAACTGTTTTTT
TRBJ2-7	TRBV5-5	NA	NA	CASSFLPYEQYF	TGTGCCAGCAGCTTTCTACCCTACGAGCAGTACTTC
TRBJ2-7	TRBV10-3	TRBD2	NA	CAISERDSGSPYEQYF	TGTGCCATCAGTGAGAGGGATAGCGGGAGCCCCTACGAGCAGTACTTC
TRBJ2-7	TRBV5-6	NA	NA	CASSLMTTYEQYF	TGTGCCAGCAGCCTCATGACAACCTACGAGCAGTACTTC
TRBJ2-1	TRBV9	TRBD2	NA	CASSVGISGGFVEQFF	TGTGCCAGCAGCGTAGGAATAAGCGGGGGCTTCGTGGAGCAGTTCTTC
TRBJ1-5	TRBV21-1	NA	NA	CASSNTGFQPQHF	TGTGCCAGCAGCAACACAGGGTTCCAGCCCCAGCATTTT
TRBJ2-2	TRBV2	TRBD1	NA	CASNTGGRNTGELFF	TGTGCCAGCAATACAGGGGGGCGAAACACCGGGGAGCTGTTTTTT
TRBJ1-2	TRBV4-2	NA	NA	CASSPGDEAGYTF	TGTGCCAGCAGCCCAGGGGATGAGGCTGGCTACACCTTC
TRBJ2-5	TRBV7-7	NA	NA	CASSQLMGRGFQETQYF	TGTGCTAGCAGCCAATTAATGGGCAGGGGCTTCCAAGAGACCCAGTACTTC
TRBJ1-2	TRBV28	TRBD1	NA	CASSTSGTAYGYTF	TGTGCCAGCAGTACCTCCGGGACAGCCTATGGCTACACCTTC
TRBJ2-7	TRBV28	TRBD1	NA	CASRTGTGVREQYF	TGTGCCAGCAGGACCGGGACAGGGGTCCGCGAGCAGTACTTC
TRBJ1-1	TRBV6-6	TRBD1	NA	CASVYGTANTEAFF	TGTGCCAGCGTATACGGGACAGCGAACACTGAAGCTTTCTTT
TRBJ1-1	TRBV5-1	NA	NA	CASSLRGNTEAFF	TGCGCCAGCAGCTTAAGGGGGAACACTGAAGCTTTCTTT
TRBJ1-2	TRBV23-1	TRBD1	NA	CASSQDREGLGYTF	TGCGCCAGCAGTCAAGACAGGGAAGGACTTGGCTACACCTTC
TRBJ1-2	TRBV6-5	NA	NA	CASSRGQDLSYGYTF	TGTGCCAGCAGCCGGGGACAAGACTTAAGCTATGGCTACACCTTC
TRBJ1-1	TRBV6-5	TRBD1	NA	CASSYRQGTEAFF	TGTGCCAGCAGTTATAGACAGGGCACTGAAGCTTTCTTT
TRBJ1-6	TRBV2	TRBD1	NA	CASSAYLLTGQASSYNSPLHF	TGTGCCAGCAGTGCCTACCTACTGACCGGACAGGCCAGCTCCTATAATTCACCCCTCCACTTT
TRBJ2-7	TRBV7-8	TRBD2	NA	CASSFRDYGHEQYF	TGTGCCAGCAGCTTCCGGGACTACGGTCACGAGCAGTACTTC
TRBJ2-5	TRBV5-1	TRBD1	NA	CASSSLGTGKETQYF	TGCGCCAGCAGCTCCTTGGGGACAGGCAAAGAGACCCAGTACTTC
TRBJ2-3	TRBV7-3	TRBD2	NA	CASSRAGGGTDTQYF	TGTGCCAGCAGCCGGGCTGGGGGGGGCACAGATACGCAGTATTTT
TRBJ1-5	TRBV5-5	TRBD1	NA	CASSSGQAGGQPQHF	TGTGCCAGCAGCTCAGGACAGGCCGGGGGTCAGCCCCAGCATTTT
TRBJ1-5	TRBV29-1	TRBD1	NA	CSATTAGTGGNQPQHF	TGCAGCGCTACCACCGCCGGGACAGGGGGCAATCAGCCCCAGCATTTT
TRBJ2-7	TRBV5-4	NA	few	CASSLGGRVEQYF	TGTGCCAGCAGCTTGGGGGGCAGGGTCGAGCAGTACTTC
TRBJ2-3	TRBV6-1	TRBD2	few	CASSELAGGPDTQYF	TGTGCCAGCAGTGAACTAGCGGGGGGGCCAGATACGCAGTATTTT
TRBJ1-5	TRBV19	TRBD1	NA	CASSRPGQREPQHF	TGTGCCAGTAGTAGACCGGGACAGAGAGAGCCCCAGCATTTT
TRBJ2-2	TRBV29-1	NA	NA	CSASGDLGGELFF	TGCAGCGCATCGGGAGACTTGGGCGGGGAGCTGTTTTTT
TRBJ2-7	TRBV19	NA	NA	CASSQGYGEQYF	TGTGCCAGTAGTCAGGGGTATGGCGAGCAGTACTTC
TRBJ2-3	TRBV27	NA	few	CASSITGSTDTQYF	TGTGCCAGCAGTATCACGGGAAGCACAGATACGCAGTATTTT
TRBJ2-5	TRBV9	TRBD2	NA	CASSVDLAGVETQYF	TGTGCCAGCAGCGTAGATTTAGCGGGAGTGGAGACCCAGTACTTC
TRBJ2-4	TRBV7-9	NA	NA	CASSENRGIAGENIQYF	TGTGCCAGCAGCGAAAACCGAGGCATCGCCGGAGAAAACATTCAGTACTTC